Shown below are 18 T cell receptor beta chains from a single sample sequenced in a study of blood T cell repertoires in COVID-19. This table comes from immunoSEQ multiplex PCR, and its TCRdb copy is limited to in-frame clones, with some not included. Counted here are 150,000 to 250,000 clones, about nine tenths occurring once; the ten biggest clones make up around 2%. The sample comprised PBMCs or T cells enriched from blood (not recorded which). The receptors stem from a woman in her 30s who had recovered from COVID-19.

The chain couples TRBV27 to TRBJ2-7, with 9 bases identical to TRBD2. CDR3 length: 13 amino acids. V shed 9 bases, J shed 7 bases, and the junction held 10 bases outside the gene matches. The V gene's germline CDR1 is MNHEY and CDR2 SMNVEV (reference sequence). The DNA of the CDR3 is TGTGCCAGTCGGGGACTAGCCGGGGATGAGCAGTACTTC. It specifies CASRGLAGDEQYF.

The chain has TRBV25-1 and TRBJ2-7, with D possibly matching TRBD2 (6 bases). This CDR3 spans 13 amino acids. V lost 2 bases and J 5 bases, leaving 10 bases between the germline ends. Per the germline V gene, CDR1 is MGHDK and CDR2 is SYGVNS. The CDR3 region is CASSETSWHEQYF. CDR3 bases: TGTGCCAGCAGTGAAACTAGCTGGCACGAGCAGTACTTC.

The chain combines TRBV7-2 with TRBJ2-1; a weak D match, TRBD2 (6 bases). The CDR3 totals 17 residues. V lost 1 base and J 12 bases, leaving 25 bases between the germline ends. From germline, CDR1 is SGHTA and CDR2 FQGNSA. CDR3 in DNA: TGTGCCAGCAGCTTAGAGGGAATGCTAGCGCTGAGGTTGGCGCAGTTCTTC. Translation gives CASSLEGMLALRLAQFF.

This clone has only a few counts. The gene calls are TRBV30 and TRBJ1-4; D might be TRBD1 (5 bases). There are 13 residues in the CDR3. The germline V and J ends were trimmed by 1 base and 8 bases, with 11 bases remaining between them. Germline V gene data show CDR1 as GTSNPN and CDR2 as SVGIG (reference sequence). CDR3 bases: TGTGCCTGGAGTGAGGCGGGGGGGGAAAAACTGTTTTTT. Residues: CAWSEAGGEKLFF.

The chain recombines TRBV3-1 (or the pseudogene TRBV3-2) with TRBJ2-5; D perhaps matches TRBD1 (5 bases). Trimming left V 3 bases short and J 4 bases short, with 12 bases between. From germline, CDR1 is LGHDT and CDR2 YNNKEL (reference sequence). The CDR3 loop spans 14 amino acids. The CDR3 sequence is CASSQQDRGETQYF. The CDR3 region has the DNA TGTGCCAGCAGCCAGCAAGACAGAGGAGAGACCCAGTACTTC.

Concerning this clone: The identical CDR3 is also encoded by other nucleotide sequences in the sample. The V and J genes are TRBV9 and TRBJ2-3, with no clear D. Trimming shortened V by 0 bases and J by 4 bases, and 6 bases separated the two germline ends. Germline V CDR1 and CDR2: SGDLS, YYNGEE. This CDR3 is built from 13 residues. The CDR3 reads CASSVGGPDTQYF. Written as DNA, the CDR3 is TGTGCCAGCAGCGTAGGAGGTCCAGATACGCAGTATTTT.

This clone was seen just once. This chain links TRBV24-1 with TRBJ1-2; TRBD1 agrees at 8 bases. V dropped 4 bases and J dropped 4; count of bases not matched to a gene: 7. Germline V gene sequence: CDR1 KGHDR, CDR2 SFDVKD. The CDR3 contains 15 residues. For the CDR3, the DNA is TGTGCCACCAGTGACACCGACAGGGGCCTCTATGGCTACACCTTC. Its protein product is CATSDTDRGLYGYTF.

CDR3 loop: CASRIQGAPNEKLFF. As DNA, the CDR3 is TGTGCCAGCAGGATACAGGGGGCACCTAATGAAAAACTGTTTTTT. The chain has TRBV6-5 and TRBJ1-4; 9 positions agree with TRBD1. This CDR3 comprises 15 residues. V trimming: 6 bases; J trimming: 3 bases; junction bases outside the gene matches: 5. Germline-derived CDR1 and CDR2 are MNHEY and SVGAGI.

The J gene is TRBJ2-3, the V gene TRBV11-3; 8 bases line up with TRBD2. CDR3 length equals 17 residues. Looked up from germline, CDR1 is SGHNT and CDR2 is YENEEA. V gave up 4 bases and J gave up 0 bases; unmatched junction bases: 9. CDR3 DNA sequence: TGTGCCAGCAGCTCCATAGATAGCGGGGTTAGCACAGATACGCAGTATTTT. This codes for CASSSIDSGVSTDTQYF.

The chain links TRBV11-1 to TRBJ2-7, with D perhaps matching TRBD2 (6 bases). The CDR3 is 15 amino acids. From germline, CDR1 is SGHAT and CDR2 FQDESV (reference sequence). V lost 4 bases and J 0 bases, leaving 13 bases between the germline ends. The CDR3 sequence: CASSSLGGISYEQYF. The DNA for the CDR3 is TGTGCCAGCAGCTCCCTGGGGGGTATCTCCTACGAGCAGTACTTC. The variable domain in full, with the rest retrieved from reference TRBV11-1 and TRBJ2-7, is EAEVAQSPRYKITEKSQAVAFWCDPISGHATLYWYRQILGQGPELLVQFQDESVVDDSQLPKDRFSAERLKGVDSTLKIQPAELGDSAMYLCASSSLGGISYEQYFGPGTRLTVT.

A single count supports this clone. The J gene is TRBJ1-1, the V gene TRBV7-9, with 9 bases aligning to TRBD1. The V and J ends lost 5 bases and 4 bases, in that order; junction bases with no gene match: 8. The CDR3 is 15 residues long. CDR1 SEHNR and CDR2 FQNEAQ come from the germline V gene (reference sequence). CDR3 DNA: TGTGCCAGCAGCCGACAGGGGGGGGCTGGCACTGAAGCTTTCTTT. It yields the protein CASSRQGGAGTEAFF.

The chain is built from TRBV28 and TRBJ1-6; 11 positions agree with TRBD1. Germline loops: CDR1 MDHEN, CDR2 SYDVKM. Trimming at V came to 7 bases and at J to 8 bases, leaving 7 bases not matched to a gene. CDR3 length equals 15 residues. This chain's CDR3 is CASITPGQGDSPLHF. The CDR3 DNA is TGTGCCAGCATTACCCCGGGACAGGGGGATTCACCCCTCCACTTT.

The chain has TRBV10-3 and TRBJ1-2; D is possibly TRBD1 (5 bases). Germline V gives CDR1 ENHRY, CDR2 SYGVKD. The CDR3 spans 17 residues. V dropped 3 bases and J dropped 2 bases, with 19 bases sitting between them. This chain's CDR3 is CAISDRLGQKLNYGYTF. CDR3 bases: TGTGCCATCAGTGACCGTCTCGGACAAAAACTAAACTATGGCTACACCTTC.

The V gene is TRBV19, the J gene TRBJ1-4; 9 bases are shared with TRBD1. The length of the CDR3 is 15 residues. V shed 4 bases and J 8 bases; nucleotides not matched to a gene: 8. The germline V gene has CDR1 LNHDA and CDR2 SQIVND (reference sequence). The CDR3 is CASSTPGQGYEKLFF. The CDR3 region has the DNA TGTGCCAGTAGTACCCCGGGACAGGGTTACGAAAAACTGTTTTTT.

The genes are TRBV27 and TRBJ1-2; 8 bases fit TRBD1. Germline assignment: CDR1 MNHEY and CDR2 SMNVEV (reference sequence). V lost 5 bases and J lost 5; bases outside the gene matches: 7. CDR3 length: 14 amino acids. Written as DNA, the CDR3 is TGTGCCAGCAGTCGCACAAACAGGGGGTATGGCTACACCTTC. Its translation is CASSRTNRGYGYTF.

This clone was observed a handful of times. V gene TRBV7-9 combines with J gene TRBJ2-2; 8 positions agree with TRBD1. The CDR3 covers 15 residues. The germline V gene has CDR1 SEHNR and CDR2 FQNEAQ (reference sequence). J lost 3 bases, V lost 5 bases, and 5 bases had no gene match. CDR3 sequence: CASSPDRVYTGELFF. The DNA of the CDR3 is TGTGCCAGCAGCCCGGACAGGGTATACACCGGGGAGCTGTTTTTT.

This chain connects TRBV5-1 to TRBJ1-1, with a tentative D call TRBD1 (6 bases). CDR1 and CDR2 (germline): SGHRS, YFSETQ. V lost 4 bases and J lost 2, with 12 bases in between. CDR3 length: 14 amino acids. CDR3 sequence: CASSVGQINTEAFF. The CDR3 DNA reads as TGCGCCAGCAGCGTCGGACAGATTAACACTGAAGCTTTCTTT. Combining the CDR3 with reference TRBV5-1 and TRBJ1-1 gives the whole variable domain KAGVTQTPRYLIKTRGQQVTLSCSPISGHRSVSWYQQTPGQGLQFLFEYFSETQRNKGNFPGRFSGRQFSNSRSEMNVSTLELGDSALYLCASSVGQINTEAFFGQGTRLTVV.

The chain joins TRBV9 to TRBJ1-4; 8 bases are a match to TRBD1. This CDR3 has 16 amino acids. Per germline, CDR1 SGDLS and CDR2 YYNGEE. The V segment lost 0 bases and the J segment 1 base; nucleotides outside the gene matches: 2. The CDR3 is CASSVAGGETNEKLFF. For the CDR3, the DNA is TGTGCCAGCAGCGTAGCAGGGGGCGAAACTAATGAAAAACTGTTTTTT.